This TCR beta chain was captured by sequencing in a study of blood T cell repertoires in COVID-19. Study-level information: Italy, Spain and the United States were the sources of the convalescent and acute COVID-19 samples. From T cells, B-cell-depleted T cells, or PBMCs came the material, which was cDNA or gDNA.

Authors' methods: How many nucleated cells were present was estimated from reference gene primer amplification. TCRdb's table, derived via immunoSEQ multiplex PCR, lists solely in-frame clones and lacks some. From that table come the V and J calls and clone size; the DNA was used to work out D and trimming. This sample has approximately 71,000 clones, with roughly 80% found just once. Trimming took off 3 bases at V and 0 bases at J, with 9 bases between the two ends. CDR1 is LGHDT and CDR2 is YNNKEL in the germline V gene (reference sequence). The CDR3 runs 14 residues. Sequences were obtained from peripheral blood. V is TRBV3-1 (or the pseudogene TRBV3-2) and J is TRBJ2-7; D gene unclear. This sequence originates from a human donor in a cohort sampled during active COVID-19. CDR3 protein: CASSQRRSSYEQYF. CDR3 nucleotides: TGTGCCAGCAGCCAGAGGCGGAGCTCCTACGAGCAGTACTTC.